Listed here are 29 T cell receptor beta chains from one sample, sequenced in a study of blood T cell repertoires in COVID-19. Profiling relied on immunoSEQ multiplex PCR, and the TCRdb table lists in-frame clones only, not all of them. Of 80,000 or so clones listed, about 80% are singletons. The sample taken for sequencing was peripheral blood. The receptors shown here come from a woman between 65 and 79 years old with acute or convalescent COVID-19.

A few counts support this clone. This chain connects TRBV27 to TRBJ2-2; 10 bases agree with TRBD2. The germline CDR1 and CDR2 sequences are MNHEY and SMNVEV (reference sequence). The CDR3 covers 16 residues. The J segment lost 2 bases and the V segment lost 6 bases, leaving 6 bases of the junction unmatched. In DNA, the CDR3 is TGTGCCAGCAGCTCGCTAGCGGGGGCCAACACCGGGGAGCTGTTTTTT. This codes for CASSSLAGANTGELFF.

J is TRBJ1-1 and V is TRBV10-3; TRBD1 aligns across 7 bases. Per germline, CDR1 ENHRY and CDR2 SYGVKD. The CDR3 consists of 12 residues. V lost 11 bases, J lost 2 bases, and 5 bases stayed unmatched. CDR3 sequence reads: CAGRQGNTEAFF. In nucleotides, the CDR3 is TGTGCCGGGAGACAGGGTAACACTGAAGCTTTCTTT.

The chain has TRBV28 and TRBJ1-3; D is uncertain. The CDR3 has 13 amino acids. Trimming removed 8 bases at V and 3 bases at J, with 11 bases between. In germline, CDR1 is MDHEN, CDR2 SYDVKM. The CDR3 spells CASHGENGNTIYF. For the CDR3, the DNA is TGTGCCAGCCACGGGGAAAATGGAAACACCATATATTTT.

The chain has TRBV5-6 and TRBJ1-5; possibly TRBD1 for D (5 bases). Deletions cut 6 bases from V and 0 bases from J, with 13 bases between. The germline V gene has CDR1 SGHDT and CDR2 YYEEEE. This CDR3 is built from 15 residues. The CDR3 is CASTRGGYSNQPQHF. CDR3 in DNA: TGTGCCAGCACCCGGGGGGGATATAGCAATCAGCCCCAGCATTTT.

This clone was detected only once. This chain links TRBV5-3 with TRBJ2-7, with D tentatively TRBD2 (6 bases). TRBV5-3 counts as an open reading frame of uncertain function. The CDR3 covers 13 residues. Trimming cost V 7 bases and J 5 bases, with 16 bases left between them. For the CDR3, the DNA is TGTGCCAGAGGTATCCAGGGAGGTGACGAGCAGTACTTC. This codes for CARGIQGGDEQYF.

The chain uses TRBV7-6 and TRBJ2-2, with TRBD2 identical over 12 bases. Germline loops: CDR1 SGHVS, CDR2 FNYEAQ. This CDR3 contains 16 residues. Losses at the gene ends were 5 bases for V and 6 bases for J; bases not matched to a gene: 7. The CDR3, as DNA: TGTGCCAGCAGCGCCCCTAGCGGGGGGGTTTCCGGGGAGCTGTTTTTT. Its translation: CASSAPSGGVSGELFF.

This clone was counted between two and nine times. V and J are TRBV6-5 and TRBJ1-5, with unresolved D. Deletions cut 6 bases from V and 0 bases from J, with 6 bases between. The germline V gene encodes CDR1 MNHEY and CDR2 SVGAGI. The CDR3 has 13 amino acids. CDR3 DNA: TGTGCCAGCAGACAGTATAGCAATCAGCCCCAGCATTTT. Translating it yields CASRQYSNQPQHF.

The chain is built from TRBV5-1 and TRBJ1-3, with D possibly TRBD1 on 5 matching bases. The V end lost 5 bases, the J end lost 2 bases, and 11 bases lay between the germline ends. Germline CDR1 reads SGHRS; CDR2 reads YFSETQ. CDR3 length: 14 amino acids. CDR3 coding DNA: TGCGCCAGCAGGATGATGGGGCCTGGAAACACCATATATTTT. This gives the protein CASRMMGPGNTIYF.

This clone has just a few counts. The DNA for the CDR3 is TGTGCCAGCAGCGCACCTCTAGGGGGGACTACTAGCACAGATACGCAGTATTTT. Its protein product is CASSAPLGGTTSTDTQYF. The gene calls are TRBV9 and TRBJ2-3; D possibly corresponds to TRBD2 (7 bases). V lost 3 bases to trimming and J lost 0 bases, with 20 bases between them. The CDR3 contains 18 residues. Germline assignment: CDR1 SGDLS and CDR2 YYNGEE.

The chain joins TRBV10-3 to TRBJ1-2; D uncertain. Germline CDR1 and CDR2: ENHRY and SYGVKD. Trimming took off 3 bases at V and 4 bases at J, with 15 bases between the two ends. The CDR3 spans 15 residues. The CDR3 here is CAISDGQAYLYGYTF. In nucleotides, the CDR3 is TGTGCCATCAGTGACGGCCAGGCCTACCTCTATGGCTACACCTTC.

V and J are TRBV27 and TRBJ1-3, with no clear D. With 3 bases removed from V and 4 bases from J, the gap between germline ends came to 7 bases. Germline CDR1 MNHEY, CDR2 SMNVEV (reference sequence). This CDR3 has 13 residues. The CDR3: CASSLRAGNTIYF. The CDR3 DNA is TGTGCCAGCAGTTTGCGGGCCGGAAACACCATATATTTT.

The CDR3 here is CASSLTGADEQYF. For the CDR3, the DNA is TGTGCCAGCAGCTTAACAGGGGCCGACGAGCAGTACTTC. J is TRBJ2-7 and V is TRBV7-3; maybe TRBD1 (5 bases). Germline V gene data show CDR1 as SGHTA and CDR2 as FQGTGA. V lost 0 bases to trimming and J lost 5 bases, with 8 bases between them. There are 13 residues in the CDR3.

The V call is TRBV18, the J call TRBJ1-5; 8 bases line up with TRBD1. V lost 3 bases, J lost 0 bases, and 4 bases stayed unmatched. This CDR3 region has 16 residues. Germline V gene lookup returns CDR1 KGHSH and CDR2 LQKENI. The CDR3 DNA sequence: TGTGCCAGCTCACCTCGACAGGGGAATAGCAATCAGCCCCAGCATTTT. Translated, it gives CASSPRQGNSNQPQHF.

The rearrangement links TRBV4-1 to TRBJ1-2, with D unresolved. The CDR3 is 16 amino acids. The germline V and J ends were trimmed by 0 bases and 0 bases, with 11 bases remaining between them. Germline V gene lookup returns CDR1 MGHRA and CDR2 YSYEKL. This CDR3 is CASSQETHPTNYGYTF. The CDR3 DNA follows: TGCGCCAGCAGCCAAGAAACACACCCGACTAACTATGGCTACACCTTC.

This CDR3 reads CARSAAGRGGTDTQYF. The DNA for the CDR3 is TGTGCCAGGAGCGCCGCGGGGCGGGGGGGCACAGATACGCAGTATTTT. This rearrangement joins TRBV11-3 to TRBJ2-3; the match to TRBD2 covers 8 bases. Germline CDR1 and CDR2: SGHNT and YENEEA. V was clipped by 9 bases and J by 1 base; unmatched bases: 12. CDR3 length: 16 amino acids.

The chain links TRBV28 to TRBJ2-1, with 8 bases that match TRBD2. The CDR3 spans 15 residues. V shed 1 base, J shed 8 bases, and the junction held 7 bases outside the gene matches. Germline loops: CDR1 MDHEN, CDR2 SYDVKM. The CDR3 loop reads CASSLSGLVVDEQFF. The CDR3 DNA sequence: TGTGCCAGCAGTTTATCGGGACTAGTTGTCGATGAGCAGTTCTTC.

The table lists this clone with a count of one. The V gene is TRBV10-3, the J gene TRBJ2-1; 9 positions agree with TRBD1. Looked up from germline, CDR1 is ENHRY and CDR2 is SYGVKD. With 6 bases clipped from V and 5 bases from J, the junction kept 5 bases outside the gene matches. The CDR3 has 14 amino acids. The DNA of the CDR3 is TGTGCCATCAGCCGGACAGGGGTGGACAATGAGCAGTTCTTC. Protein: CAISRTGVDNEQFF.

In this sample, this clone turned up once. The genes are TRBV9 and TRBJ2-1; TRBD1 aligns across 7 bases. The trim removed 3 bases at V and 8 bases at J, leaving 2 bases unmatched. The CDR3 contains 12 residues. Germline V CDR1 and CDR2: SGDLS, YYNGEE. CDR3 region: CASSGGGYEQFF. The CDR3 nucleotides read TGTGCCAGCAGCGGAGGGGGCTATGAGCAGTTCTTC. Drawing the rest from reference TRBV9 and TRBJ2-1, the complete variable domain is DSGVTQTPKHLITATGQRVTLRCSPRSGDLSVYWYQQSLDQGLQFLIQYYNGEERAKGNILERFSAQQFPDLHSELNLSSLELGDSALYFCASSGGGYEQFFGPGTRLTVL.

This clone was counted only a few times. CDR3: CASSYSGGNQPQHF. For the CDR3, the DNA is TGTGCCAGCAGTTACTCGGGAGGGAATCAGCCCCAGCATTTT. The chain combines TRBV6-5 with TRBJ1-5; D ambiguous. Germline CDR1 and CDR2: MNHEY and SVGAGI. There are 14 residues in the CDR3. V dropped 0 bases and J dropped 4 bases, with 7 bases sitting between them.

The chain joins TRBV27 to TRBJ2-3, with D possibly matching TRBD1 (5 bases). With 4 bases removed from V and 1 base from J, the gap between germline ends came to 18 bases. From germline, CDR1 is MNHEY and CDR2 SMNVEV (reference sequence). The CDR3 totals 17 residues. The CDR3 loop is CASSSFKTGYGTDTQYF. CDR3 sequence (DNA): TGTGCCAGCAGTTCCTTTAAAACAGGTTATGGCACAGATACGCAGTATTTT.

The genes are TRBV19 and TRBJ1-1; no definite D call. The V and J ends lost 3 bases and 0 bases respectively, with 11 bases between them. CDR3 length: 15 residues. Germline CDR1 LNHDA, CDR2 SQIVND (reference sequence). The CDR3: CASSISGSLNTEAFF. CDR3 nucleotides: TGTGCCAGTAGTATCTCCGGGTCCTTGAACACTGAAGCTTTCTTT.

J is TRBJ2-7 and V is TRBV19; 9 positions agree with TRBD1. J gave up 3 bases and V 6 bases, and 6 bases lay outside the gene matches. Germline lookup yields CDR1 LNHDA and CDR2 SQIVND (reference sequence). The CDR3 is 14 residues long. The CDR3 sequence: CASREQGASYEQYF. The CDR3 coding sequence is TGTGCCAGTAGAGAACAGGGGGCCAGCTACGAGCAGTACTTC.

The gene calls are TRBV9 and TRBJ2-7; D ambiguous. Germline V lookup: CDR1 SGDLS, CDR2 YYNGEE. There are 14 residues in the CDR3. V dropped 0 bases and J dropped 0 bases, with 7 bases sitting between them. The CDR3 protein is CASSVDADSYEQYF. CDR3 bases: TGTGCCAGCAGCGTAGACGCAGACTCCTACGAGCAGTACTTC.

V usage is TRBV2 and J usage is TRBJ2-3, with TRBD1 matching over 8 bases. J was trimmed by 3 bases and V by 4 bases; bases with no gene match: 6. In germline, CDR1 is SNHLY, CDR2 FYNNEI. This CDR3 is built from 15 residues. This chain's CDR3 is CASSARTGYTDTQYF. The CDR3 DNA sequence: TGTGCCAGCAGTGCAAGGACAGGGTATACAGATACGCAGTATTTT. Full variable domain (rest looked up from reference TRBV2 and TRBJ2-3): EPEVTQTPSHQVTQMGQEVILRCVPISNHLYFYWYRQILGQKVEFLVSFYNNEISEKSEIFDDQFSVERPDGSNFTLKIRSTKLEDSAMYFCASSARTGYTDTQYFGPGTRLTVL.

In its sample, this clone was seen a few times. The gene calls are TRBV19 and TRBJ1-2; tentatively, D is TRBD1 (6 bases). CDR3 length equals 17 residues. Germline CDR1 is LNHDA and CDR2 is SQIVND (reference sequence). V dropped 3 bases and J dropped 6 bases, with 23 bases sitting between them. The CDR3 DNA reads as TGTGCCAGTAGTATTTTCGTCCCCGGGCAGGGGAGAGATGGCTACACCTTC. It codes for CASSIFVPGQGRDGYTF.

This clone was counted once. The chain carries TRBV5-1 and TRBJ2-1; D unclear. Trimming took 0 bases from V and 1 from J, leaving 5 bases between them. CDR1 and CDR2 from the germline V gene are SGHRS and YFSETQ. The CDR3 loop spans 14 amino acids. CDR3 in amino acids: CASSLGLSYNEQFF. DNA for the CDR3: TGCGCCAGCAGCTTGGGGCTGTCCTACAATGAGCAGTTCTTC.

The chain combines TRBV18 with TRBJ1-2; TRBD1 aligns across 11 bases. Germline trimming cut 3 bases from V and 5 bases from J; bases unmatched to any gene: 2. There are 14 residues in the CDR3. Germline CDR1 is KGHSH and CDR2 is LQKENI. The CDR3 DNA reads TGTGCCAGCTCACCGGGACAGGGGGTTTATGGCTACACCTTC. Encoded protein: CASSPGQGVYGYTF.

This sequence joins TRBV7-9 and TRBJ1-6; TRBD1 matches 7 bases. Losses at the gene ends were 6 bases for V and 6 bases for J; bases not matched to a gene: 5. Looked up from germline, CDR1 is SEHNR and CDR2 is FQNEAQ (reference sequence). This CDR3 spans 14 amino acids. CDR3 bases: TGTGCCAGCAGTTCAGGGGGAGCTAATTCACCCCTCCACTTT. It specifies CASSSGGANSPLHF.

V and J are TRBV24-1 and TRBJ2-4; D is perhaps TRBD1 (6 bases). The CDR3 covers 15 residues. Trimming cost V 5 bases and J 5 bases, with 15 bases left between them. Germline CDR1 and CDR2: KGHDR and SFDVKD. DNA for the CDR3: TGTGCCACCAGTGGAGGCAGGGGCAACCAAAACATTCAGTACTTC. It encodes CATSGGRGNQNIQYF.